This TCR beta chain was identified in a study of shared T cell receptors in the human thymus. J lost 2 bases, V lost 1 base, and 8 bases had no gene match. CDR3 size: 16 residues. The germline V gene encodes CDR1 MNHNS and CDR2 SASEGT. Produced via immunoSEQ multiplex PCR; TCRdb's table is partial and in-frame only. The sample has hundreds of thousands of clones; just under 95% are singletons. This clonotype originated in a human donor. The sample taken for sequencing was thymocytes. This chain links TRBV6-1 with TRBJ2-7; 7 positions match TRBD1. The CDR3, as DNA: TGTGCCAGCAGTGAAGATAGGGGGCTAAGGGCCTACGAGCAGTACTTC. Its translation is CASSEDRGLRAYEQYF.